A selection of T cell receptor beta chains follows, all from one sample in a study of T cells in localized non-small cell lung cancer. Profiled with immunoSEQ multiplex PCR; TCRdb holds only in-frame clones, not every one. The sample has tens of thousands of clones, approximately 89% seen once. This material consisted of peripheral blood, taken before any cancer treatment. Source of these receptors: a woman aged 35-75 years with stage I lung adenocarcinoma. CDR3s include the opening cysteine and the closing phenylalanine or tryptophan.

v_call,cdr3_aa
TRBV6-5,CASKGGTSDTQYF
TRBV25-1,CASSASGSYEQYF
TRBV28,CASTSAQGGPYEQYF
TRBV27,CASRGAADTQYF
TRBV27,CASSSWTGSYEQYF
TRBV7-8,CASSLRLAGDYEQFF
TRBV28,CASRPPLPDTQYF
TRBV28,CASSLLIGTGSLGQPQHF
TRBV19,CASSIQEQSNEQFF
TRBV7-2,CASSLGRETQYF
TRBV18,CASSGQANQPQHF
TRBV5-1,CASSLAGQGGQETQYF
TRBV7-2,CASSLSDTQYF
TRBV19,CASSVTGSGGELFF
TRBV6-5,CASRTGANTGELFF
TRBV28,CASSYLSYNEQFF
TRBV4-1,CASSQRWGETQYF
TRBV2,CASSPRSVTDTQYF
TRBV28,CASSFGLAGGPGKVEYF
TRBV28,CASNESHQETQYF
TRBV7-2,CASSLLLAGKSDTQYF
TRBV2,CASSDRGPVGNQPQHF
TRBV7-6,CASSSSPSGSTYNEQFF
TRBV27,CASSFTWTSGISSYEQYF
TRBV6-5,CASSSPGLATYEQYF
TRBV6-5,CASSYSSTGEKAFF
TRBV6-6,CASSFHGGSGNTIYF
TRBV7-9,CASSLGTSNTEAFF
TRBV6-1,CASTSGTGKIKLFF
TRBV5-1,CASRSEVQDTQYF